The 29 T cell receptor beta chains listed next were all sequenced from one sample in a study of identical twins. TCRdb passed the 5' RACE reads through MiXCR, listing each CDR3 protein once. The table has just over 450,000 distinct CDR3 sequences, approximately 15% seen once. These data also formed part of another study, on yellow fever vaccine responses in identical twins.

Sequenced: CD4+ T cells sorted from blood. All receptors come from a woman aged 18-35 years in good health.

The table lists this clonotype with a few counts. The chain links TRBV9 to TRBJ2-5; D not resolved. V was cut by 4 bases and J by 2 bases, with 15 bases left in between. The CDR3 spans 15 residues. CDR1 and CDR2 from the germline V gene are SGDLS and YYNGEE. CDR3 amino acids: CASSPQNRVQETQYF. DNA for the CDR3: TGTGCCAGCAGCCCCCAAAACAGAGTTCAAGAGACCCAGTACTTC.

J is TRBJ2-7 and V is TRBV6-5; TRBD1 might be the D (5 bases). CDR1 MNHEY and CDR2 SVGAGI come from the germline V gene. The CDR3 runs to 14 residues. V was trimmed by 4 bases and J by 4 bases, leaving 14 bases between them. The CDR3 nucleotides read TGTGCCAGCAGTTCCCTCGACAGCAAATACGAGCAGTACTTC. It specifies CASSSLDSKYEQYF.

This chain connects TRBV20-1 to TRBJ2-7, with D hard to call. This CDR3 contains 15 residues. V was shortened by 3 bases and J by 0 bases, with 15 bases between the two germline ends. Germline V gene data show CDR1 as DFQATT and CDR2 as SNEGSKA (reference sequence). This CDR3 is CSARGLYTVSYEQYF. The CDR3 DNA follows: TGCAGTGCTAGGGGGTTGTACACCGTCTCCTACGAGCAGTACTTC.

The J gene is TRBJ2-3, the V gene TRBV20-1; the D call may be TRBD1 or TRBD2 (5 bases each). The ends were cut back, 7 bases at V and 4 bases at J, with 9 bases in the middle. Germline loops: CDR1 DFQATT, CDR2 SNEGSKA (reference sequence). This CDR3 is built from 11 residues. The CDR3 loop reads CSGRGADTQYF. The CDR3 DNA is TGCAGTGGACGAGGGGCAGATACGCAGTATTTT.

The rearrangement links TRBV5-8 to TRBJ2-1; maybe TRBD1 (5 bases). V was shortened by 4 bases and J by 9 bases, with 17 bases between the two germline ends. The CDR3 covers 14 residues. CDR1 and CDR2 (germline): SGHTS, YDEGEE. The CDR3 bases are TGTGCCAGCAGCCTTTGGTCTTCTGGGGCTGAGCAGTTCTTC. Its protein product is CASSLWSSGAEQFF.

This clonotype showed up just a few times. As DNA, the CDR3 is TGCGCCAGCAGTGAGGGTCAGGGGGCGCATGCCACCCAAGAGACCCAGTACTTC. Protein: CASSEGQGAHATQETQYF. The chain uses TRBV10-1 and TRBJ2-5, with 8 nucleotides matching TRBD1. The CDR3 totals 18 residues. The V and J ends lost 2 bases and 1 base, in that order; junction bases with no gene match: 12. Germline V gene lookup returns CDR1 WNHNN and CDR2 SYGVQD (reference sequence).

The chain recombines TRBV7-9 with TRBJ2-1; no clear D. Germline CDR1 SEHNR, CDR2 FQNEAQ (reference sequence). The CDR3 has 14 residues. Trimming removed 11 bases at V and 1 base at J, with 15 bases between. CDR3: CAGVNAGSYNEQFF. CDR3 sequence (DNA): TGTGCCGGCGTTAATGCTGGATCCTACAATGAGCAGTTCTTC.

This clonotype was detected ten times or more. The rearrangement uses TRBV4-3 and TRBJ2-5, with 8 bases that match TRBD2. The V gene's germline CDR1 is LGHNA and CDR2 YSLEER. The V and J ends lost 4 bases and 4 bases, in that order; junction bases with no gene match: 8. The CDR3 runs 15 residues. CDR3 loop: CASSPSGREGETQYF. In DNA, the CDR3 is TGCGCCAGCAGCCCCTCCGGGAGGGAAGGAGAGACCCAGTACTTC.

In this sample, this clonotype turned up a few times. CDR3: CASSKDRLNTEAFF. DNA for the CDR3: TGTGCCAGTAGTAAGGACAGGTTGAACACTGAAGCTTTCTTT. The V gene is TRBV19, the J gene TRBJ1-1; 7 positions match TRBD1. The CDR3 extends over 14 amino acids. Trimming took 4 bases from V and 0 from J; bases not matched to a gene: 2. Germline V lookup: CDR1 LNHDA, CDR2 SQIVND (reference sequence).

The rearrangement uses TRBV29-1 and TRBJ2-3; D gene ambiguous. Germline CDR1 and CDR2: SQVTM and ANQGSEA. V dropped 2 bases and J dropped 6 bases, with 9 bases sitting between them. The CDR3 spans 12 residues. CDR3 in amino acids: CSVEQARDTQYF. As DNA, the CDR3 is TGCAGCGTTGAACAGGCGAGGGATACGCAGTATTTT.

This clonotype was counted only a few times. The chain joins TRBV20-1 to TRBJ1-1; perhaps TRBD1 as D (5 bases). Germline V CDR1 and CDR2: DFQATT, SNEGSKA (reference sequence). CDR3 length equals 11 residues. Trimming took 1 base from V and 5 from J, leaving 5 bases between them. CDR3 DNA sequence: TGCAGTGCTAGAGGGGGGACTGAAGCTTTCTTT. This encodes CSARGGTEAFF.

There are a few counts of this clonotype. The chain combines TRBV12-3 or TRBV12-4 with TRBJ2-7; maybe TRBD1 (5 bases). The CDR3 contains 16 residues. V was pared by 0 bases and J by 0 bases, with 12 bases between. The CDR3, as DNA: TGTGCCAGCAGTTTAGCGCTCCAGGGCGGCTCCTACGAGCAGTACTTC. Protein product: CASSLALQGGSYEQYF.

This clonotype showed up just a few times. This rearrangement joins TRBV12-3 or TRBV12-4 to TRBJ2-7, with 8 bases fitting TRBD2. This CDR3 has 17 residues. Unmatched junction bases numbered 16, after V lost 6 bases and J lost 3 bases. Here the CDR3 reads CASSLGLGGASYYEQYF. The CDR3 coding sequence is TGTGCCAGCAGCCTGGGACTAGGGGGAGCTTCTTACTACGAGCAGTACTTC.

This clonotype was detected many times. The chain combines TRBV2 with TRBJ2-7; TRBD2 might be the D (5 bases). Germline CDR1 SNHLY, CDR2 FYNNEI. The V end lost 7 bases, the J end lost 2 bases, and 9 bases lay between the germline ends. This CDR3 has 12 amino acids. CDR3 bases: TGTGCCAGCATGGGGAGCACCTACGAGCAGTACTTC. Translation gives CASMGSTYEQYF. Full variable domain (missing parts from reference TRBV2 and TRBJ2-7): EPEVTQTPSHQVTQMGQEVILRCVPISNHLYFYWYRQILGQKVEFLVSFYNNEISEKSEIFDDQFSVERPDGSNFTLKIRSTKLEDSAMYFCASMGSTYEQYFGPGTRLTVT.

This clonotype occurred a few times. V usage is TRBV27 and J usage is TRBJ2-7, with TRBD2 matching over 9 bases. The CDR3 spans 14 residues. The junction had 6 bases not matched to a gene; V was cut back by 6 bases and J by 3 bases. Germline V CDR1 and CDR2: MNHEY, SMNVEV (reference sequence). In nucleotides, the CDR3 is TGTGCCAGCAGAATTAGCGGGAGTCACTACGAGCAGTACTTC. It codes for CASRISGSHYEQYF.

This rearrangement joins TRBV2 to TRBJ2-5; 11 bases agree with TRBD2. Germline V gene sequence: CDR1 SNHLY, CDR2 FYNNEI. The CDR3 has 15 residues. Trimming removed 5 bases from V and 4 bases from J; junction bases left unmatched: 6. CDR3 sequence: CASSKELAGAETQYF. The DNA for the CDR3 is TGTGCCAGCAGTAAGGAACTAGCGGGAGCAGAGACCCAGTACTTC.

This clonotype was counted a few times. The V gene is TRBV2, the J gene TRBJ2-1; 11 nucleotides align to TRBD2. The CDR3 is made up of 15 amino acids. The germline V gene has CDR1 SNHLY and CDR2 FYNNEI. With 6 bases clipped from V and 9 bases from J, the junction kept 10 bases outside the gene matches. The CDR3 reads CASRLTSGSFSEQFF. The CDR3 DNA follows: TGTGCCAGCAGGCTAACTAGCGGGAGTTTCAGTGAGCAGTTCTTC.

The chain is built from TRBV28 and TRBJ2-1; D possibly corresponds to TRBD1 (6 bases). The V end lost 5 bases, the J end lost 6 bases, and 20 bases lay between the germline ends. The germline V gene encodes CDR1 MDHEN and CDR2 SYDVKM. This CDR3 region has 16 residues. Here the CDR3 DNA reads TGTGCCAGCAGTCCCAAAAGGGGGTCTAGAGGCAATGAGCAGTTCTTC. It encodes CASSPKRGSRGNEQFF.

This rearrangement joins TRBV7-2 to TRBJ2-2; the D is unclear. V lost 5 bases, J lost 7 bases, and 8 bases lay in between. There are 12 residues in the CDR3. The germline V gene has CDR1 SGHTA and CDR2 FQGNSA. The DNA of the CDR3 is TGTGCCAGCAGCACAACAATCGGGGAGCTGTTTTTT. It yields the protein CASSTTIGELFF.

In its sample, this clonotype was seen a few times. The chain joins TRBV4-2 to TRBJ2-3; 9 nucleotides align to TRBD2. The CDR3 totals 22 residues. In germline, CDR1 is LGHNA, CDR2 YNFKEQ. With V trimmed by 1 base and J by 0 bases, 20 bases remained unmatched. The CDR3 is CASSQVGPGAGGILRSTDTQYF. CDR3 sequence (DNA): TGTGCCAGCAGCCAAGTGGGCCCCGGAGCGGGGGGCATACTACGAAGCACAGATACGCAGTATTTT.

This chain uses TRBV29-1 with TRBJ2-7; 11 nucleotides agree with TRBD2. Germline V CDR1 and CDR2: SQVTM, ANQGSEA. There are 13 residues in the CDR3. The trim removed 6 bases at V and 2 bases at J, leaving 3 bases unmatched. The CDR3 is CSVEGLAAYEQYF. CDR3 in DNA: TGCAGCGTGGAGGGACTAGCGGCCTACGAGCAGTACTTC.

This clonotype showed up just a few times. The chain uses TRBV6-1 and TRBJ2-4, with TRBD1 matching 8 bases. This CDR3 has 15 amino acids. The germline V gene has CDR1 MNHNS and CDR2 SASEGT. V was clipped by 6 bases and J by 1 base; unmatched bases: 5. The CDR3 spells CASRARQGAKNIQYF. Written as DNA, the CDR3 is TGTGCCAGCAGAGCGAGACAGGGGGCCAAAAACATTCAGTACTTC.

The J gene is TRBJ2-7, the V gene TRBV11-2; D possibly corresponds to TRBD2 (5 bases). The V end lost 0 bases, the J end lost 4 bases, and 13 bases lay between the germline ends. CDR3 size: 15 residues. The germline CDR1 and CDR2 sequences are SGHAT and FQNNGV. CDR3 bases: TGTGCCAGCAGCTTAGATTCCCCAGGAGGTTACGAGCAGTACTTC. Translating it yields CASSLDSPGGYEQYF.

In this sample, this clonotype turned up a few times. J is TRBJ2-2 and V is TRBV3-1; tentative D call: TRBD1 (6 bases). Germline V gene sequence: CDR1 LGHDT, CDR2 YNNKEL (reference sequence). The CDR3 consists of 17 residues. Deletions cut 0 bases from V and 2 bases from J, with 13 bases between. The CDR3 here is CASSQDWQGKNTGELFF. In DNA form, the CDR3 reads TGTGCCAGCAGCCAAGATTGGCAGGGGAAAAACACCGGGGAGCTGTTTTTT.

A single count supports this clonotype. In DNA, the CDR3 is TGTGCCAGCAGCTCCCGTCTAGCGGGGGGGCGCAACGAGCAGTACTTC. Translation: CASSSRLAGGRNEQYF. The chain recombines TRBV7-2 with TRBJ2-7, with 12 nucleotides matching TRBD2. Trimming took 4 bases from V and 5 from J; bases not matched to a gene: 9. In germline, CDR1 is SGHTA, CDR2 FQGNSA. The CDR3 spans 16 residues.

This clonotype was observed a single time. This rearrangement joins TRBV28 to TRBJ2-1; TRBD1 agrees at 7 bases. The V segment lost 7 bases and the J segment 9 bases; nucleotides outside the gene matches: 9. The CDR3 has 13 residues. The germline V gene encodes CDR1 MDHEN and CDR2 SYDVKM. CDR3 protein: CASTRTGISEQFF. The CDR3 nucleotides read TGTGCCAGCACCCGGACAGGAATTAGTGAGCAGTTCTTC.

This sequence joins TRBV15 and TRBJ2-7, with unresolved D. Per the germline V gene, CDR1 is LNHNV and CDR2 is YYDKDF (reference sequence). This CDR3 comprises 15 residues. V shed 0 bases and J shed 6 bases, with 15 bases lying between them. The CDR3 loop reads CATSRDAWGGSEQYF. The CDR3, as DNA: TGTGCCACCAGCAGAGATGCTTGGGGTGGATCCGAGCAGTACTTC. Variable domain in full (rest from reference TRBV15 and TRBJ2-7): DAMVIQNPRYQVTQFGKPVTLSCSQTLNHNVMYWYQQKSSQAPKLLFHYYDKDFNNEADTPDNFQSRRPNTSFCFLDIRSPGLGDTAMYLCATSRDAWGGSEQYFGPGTRLTVT.

The table lists this clonotype with many counts. V gene TRBV24-1 combines with J gene TRBJ2-3; D possibly corresponds to TRBD2 (6 bases). There are 18 residues in the CDR3. The germline V and J ends were trimmed by 1 base and 0 bases, with 16 bases remaining between them. Germline V gives CDR1 KGHDR, CDR2 SFDVKD. CDR3 sequence: CATSDLGGAGPSTDTQYF. The CDR3 DNA is TGTGCCACCAGTGATTTAGGCGGGGCAGGACCCAGCACAGATACGCAGTATTTT.

In this sample, this clonotype turned up a few times. This sequence joins TRBV2 and TRBJ1-5, with D possibly being TRBD1 (6 bases). Germline-derived CDR1 and CDR2 are SNHLY and FYNNEI. Trimming removed 7 bases from V and 4 bases from J, with 11 bases in between. CDR3 length equals 13 residues. CDR3 sequence (DNA): TGTGCCAGCAAGCCAGGGGCGAATCAGCCCCAGCATTTT. It specifies CASKPGANQPQHF.